This TCR beta chain was recorded in a study of OX40 agonist ivuxolimab in advanced cancers. Study-wide results and caveats: Still undetermined is the antigen specificity of the expanded peripheral T cells. The CD4+ and CD8+ T cells in the blood had expanded clonally by week 6 at 0.1 to 3.0 mg/kg.

This clone has just a few counts. Its matching antigen is unknown. Profiled with immunoSEQ multiplex PCR; TCRdb holds only in-frame clones, not every one. The sample has about 34,000 clones, around 83% seen once. The CDR3 runs to 13 residues. V was pared by 8 bases and J by 0 bases, with 8 bases between. Germline lookup yields CDR1 MNHNY and CDR2 SVGAGI (reference sequence). V gene TRBV6-6 combines with J gene TRBJ1-5; D remains ambiguous. Material: CD4+ or CD8+ T cells sorted from blood, obtained in a trial of the OX40 agonist ivuxolimab. The TCR originated in an adult with an advanced solid tumor such as melanoma, head and neck, liver or kidney cancer. CDR3 DNA: TGTGCCAGCGACGACTATAGCAATCAGCCCCAGCATTTT. Translated: CASDDYSNQPQHF.